This TCR beta chain was identified during a study of cytomegalovirus exposure and HLA in healthy donors. CDR1 and CDR2 from the germline V gene are MNHNS and SASEGT. V lost 6 bases to trimming and J lost 3 bases; unmatched junction nucleotides: 7. The CDR3 runs to 15 residues. 60 Vbeta and 13 Jbeta primers were used in PCR. Sequencing used immunoSEQ multiplex PCR; TCRdb keeps in-frame clones, though not all of them. The sample holds just over 150,000 clones, about 79% seen once. This sequence was found in a man aged 50 to 59 in good health and CMV-seropositive. V usage is TRBV6-1 and J usage is TRBJ2-3; 9 bases agree with TRBD1. The sequencing input was PBMCs. The CDR3 DNA is TGTGCCAGCAGCGCCGGGACAGGGAAAACAGATACGCAGTATTTT. Protein: CASSAGTGKTDTQYF.